These 18 T cell receptor beta chains came from one sample sequenced in a study of blood T cell repertoires in COVID-19. The assay was immunoSEQ multiplex PCR, and TCRdb's table has in-frame clones only and misses some. There are 25,000 to 30,000 clones in the sample; 85% occur only once, and roughly 25% lies in the top ten. The material sequenced was peripheral blood. The receptors shown here come from a human donor in a cohort sampled during active COVID-19.

This chain connects TRBV5-8 to TRBJ2-3, with 8 bases that match TRBD1. With 6 bases clipped from V and 9 bases from J, the junction kept 9 bases outside the gene matches. CDR1 is SGHTS, CDR2 YDEGEE, per germline. The CDR3 has 13 amino acids. CDR3 residues: CASTPIRQGTQYF. CDR3 in DNA: TGTGCCAGCACCCCTATTCGACAGGGGACGCAGTATTTT.

This clone was seen a few times. The rearrangement joins TRBV5-6 to TRBJ2-2; TRBD1 is a possible D gene (5 bases). This CDR3 region has 15 residues. Germline lookup yields CDR1 SGHDT and CDR2 YYEEEE. V gave up 1 base and J gave up 4 bases, with 11 bases separating them. Here the CDR3 reads CASSLYDSPTGELFF. The DNA of the CDR3 is TGTGCCAGCAGCTTGTATGACAGTCCCACCGGGGAGCTGTTTTTT.

The rearrangement joins TRBV29-1 to TRBJ2-3; D remains unclear. Germline V gives CDR1 SQVTM, CDR2 ANQGSEA. The length of the CDR3 is 11 residues. The germline V and J ends were trimmed by 0 bases and 13 bases, with 11 bases remaining between them. The CDR3 is CSVEDRTVEYF. CDR3 nucleotide sequence: TGCAGCGTTGAAGATCGTACAGTTGAGTATTTT.

The chain uses TRBV6-4 and TRBJ1-3; D is possibly TRBD1 (5 bases). There are 15 residues in the CDR3. Trimming cost V 7 bases and J 0 bases, with 13 bases left between them. Germline V CDR1 and CDR2: MRHNA, SNTAGT. In DNA, the CDR3 is TGTGCCAGCACCGGGGGAGGGGTCTCTGGAAACACCATATATTTT. Amino acid sequence: CASTGGGVSGNTIYF.

The chain joins TRBV27 to TRBJ1-5; perhaps TRBD1 as D (5 bases). Germline V gene sequence: CDR1 MNHEY, CDR2 SMNVEV (reference sequence). V was pared by 2 bases and J by 2 bases, with 10 bases between. The CDR3 is 15 residues long. CDR3 in amino acids: CASSLIGAGNQPQHF. The CDR3 DNA reads as TGTGCCAGCAGTTTAATTGGGGCGGGCAATCAGCCCCAGCATTTT.

The chain couples TRBV10-3 to TRBJ2-1; possibly TRBD1 for D (5 bases). Germline values: CDR1 ENHRY, CDR2 SYGVKD. Trimming removed 6 bases from V and 3 bases from J, with 9 bases in between. This CDR3 has 13 residues. The CDR3 coding sequence is TGTGCCATCAGCCAGGACAACTACAATGAGCAGTTCTTC. It codes for CAISQDNYNEQFF.

V usage is TRBV5-1 and J usage is TRBJ1-1, with 8 bases identical to TRBD1. This CDR3 has 13 residues. Losses at the gene ends were 1 base for V and 7 bases for J; bases not matched to a gene: 3. Germline V gene lookup returns CDR1 SGHRS and CDR2 YFSETQ. The CDR3 nucleotides read TGCGCCAGCAGCTTGCAACAGGGGGGTGAAGCTTTCTTT. This codes for CASSLQQGGEAFF.

The chain recombines TRBV6-2 or TRBV6-3 with TRBJ1-4; 10 bases line up with TRBD1. Trimming took 3 bases from V and 5 from J; bases not matched to a gene: 6. Germline CDR1 and CDR2: MNHEY and SVGEGT. CDR3 length equals 16 residues. CDR3 DNA sequence: TGTGCCAGCAGTTATCCCCCGGGACAGGGGAATGAAAAACTGTTTTTT. Residues: CASSYPPGQGNEKLFF.

V and J are TRBV7-6 and TRBJ2-3; 8 bases match TRBD2. This CDR3 is built from 15 residues. CDR1 and CDR2 (germline): SGHVS, FNYEAQ. V shed 5 bases and J 5 bases; nucleotides not matched to a gene: 9. Here the CDR3 DNA reads TGTGCCAGCAGCCCGCCGGGACTAGGAGGAGATACGCAGTATTTT. Its translation is CASSPPGLGGDTQYF.

The rearrangement joins TRBV28 to TRBJ1-5; maybe TRBD1 (6 bases). Looked up from germline, CDR1 is MDHEN and CDR2 is SYDVKM. The CDR3 has 15 amino acids. Trimming shortened V by 6 bases and J by 6 bases, and 18 bases separated the two germline ends. CDR3 sequence (DNA): TGTGCCAGCAGATCCCCGGGGGGCGCAGGTCAGCCCCAGCATTTT. This gives the protein CASRSPGGAGQPQHF.

The gene calls are TRBV7-7 and TRBJ2-5, with D possibly matching TRBD1 (7 bases). CDR1 and CDR2 from the germline V gene are SSHAT and FNYEAQ (reference sequence). The CDR3 length is 15 residues. Deletions cut 1 base from V and 4 bases from J, with 13 bases between. The chain's CDR3 is CASSLGAGGLETQYF. Written as DNA, the CDR3 is TGTGCCAGCAGCTTAGGGGCAGGGGGACTAGAGACCCAGTACTTC.

The J gene is TRBJ2-7, the V gene TRBV7-3; the D is unclear. The V end lost 1 base, the J end lost 5 bases, and 9 bases lay between the germline ends. CDR1 SGHTA and CDR2 FQGTGA come from the germline V gene. The CDR3 has 13 amino acids. Here the CDR3 DNA reads TGTGCCAGCAGCTTAAGTAGCATCCACGAGCAGTACTTC. Its translation: CASSLSSIHEQYF.

V gene TRBV7-2 combines with J gene TRBJ2-2; 10 nucleotides align to TRBD2. Trimming removed 3 bases from V and 0 bases from J; junction bases left unmatched: 4. The germline CDR1 and CDR2 sequences are SGHTA and FQGNSA. CDR3 length equals 17 residues. As DNA, the CDR3 is TGTGCCAGCAGCTTTCCTAGCGGGGGTTCGAACACCGGGGAGCTGTTTTTT. It yields the protein CASSFPSGGSNTGELFF.

This clone was recorded once. CDR3 in DNA: TGTGCCAGCACCCTATGGAGGGATGGCTACACCTTC. Amino acid sequence: CASTLWRDGYTF. This sequence joins TRBV7-9 and TRBJ1-2; unclear D gene. Germline CDR1 SEHNR, CDR2 FQNEAQ (reference sequence). V was pared by 7 bases and J by 6 bases, with 12 bases between. This CDR3 is built from 12 residues.

V and J are TRBV7-8 and TRBJ2-3; 8 bases agree with TRBD2. Germline-derived CDR1 and CDR2 are SGHVS and FQNEAQ. V dropped 2 bases and J dropped 0; count of bases not matched to a gene: 10. This CDR3 has 18 residues. The CDR3 bases are TGTGCCAGCAGCTTACGGGGGGGCGGATTATCTAGCACAGATACGCAGTATTTT. Its translation is CASSLRGGGLSSTDTQYF.

The J gene is TRBJ2-2, the V gene TRBV5-1; D is perhaps TRBD2 (5 bases). Germline CDR1 and CDR2: SGHRS and YFSETQ. The CDR3 consists of 13 residues. The V gene lost 3 bases and the J gene lost 5 bases, with 8 bases spanning the gap. This CDR3 is CASSSPGTGELFF. The CDR3 DNA follows: TGCGCCAGCAGCTCCCCGGGGACCGGGGAGCTGTTTTTT.

The rearrangement joins TRBV6-2 or TRBV6-3 to TRBJ2-5, with a tentative D call TRBD2 (5 bases). Germline CDR1 is MNHEY and CDR2 is SVGEGT. This CDR3 has 17 residues. Trimming left V 0 bases short and J 3 bases short, with 17 bases between. The CDR3 nucleotides are TGTGCCAGCAGTTACTCGAAAGGGCGGCTGAGGGAAGAGACCCAGTACTTC. Protein sequence: CASSYSKGRLREETQYF.

The V call is TRBV18, the J call TRBJ1-1; TRBD1 matches 9 bases. With V trimmed by 6 bases and J by 12 bases, 8 bases remained unmatched. Germline CDR1 KGHSH, CDR2 LQKENI. CDR3 length: 12 residues. CDR3 sequence: CASSPGTGRTFF. In nucleotides, the CDR3 is TGTGCCAGCTCTCCCGGGACAGGGAGAACTTTCTTT.